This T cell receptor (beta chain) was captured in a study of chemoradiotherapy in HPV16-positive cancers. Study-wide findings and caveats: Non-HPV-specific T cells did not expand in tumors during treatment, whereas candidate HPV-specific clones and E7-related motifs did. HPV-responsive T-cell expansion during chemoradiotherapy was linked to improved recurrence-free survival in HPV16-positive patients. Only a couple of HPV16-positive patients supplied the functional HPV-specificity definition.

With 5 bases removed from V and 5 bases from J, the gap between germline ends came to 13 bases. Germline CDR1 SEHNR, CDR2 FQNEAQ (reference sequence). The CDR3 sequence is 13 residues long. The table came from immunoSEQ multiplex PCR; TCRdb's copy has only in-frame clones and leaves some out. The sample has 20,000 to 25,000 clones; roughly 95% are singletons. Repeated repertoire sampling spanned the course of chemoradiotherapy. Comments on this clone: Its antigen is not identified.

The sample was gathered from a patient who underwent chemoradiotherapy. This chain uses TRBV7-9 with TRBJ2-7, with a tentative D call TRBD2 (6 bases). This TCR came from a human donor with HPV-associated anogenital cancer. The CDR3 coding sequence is TGTGCCAGCAGCCTCGGAGGGTACCACGAGCAGTACTTC. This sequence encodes CASSLGGYHEQYF.